Each of the 2 T cell receptor beta chains below was sequenced from the same sample in a study of blood T cell repertoires in COVID-19. Sequencing was performed with immunoSEQ multiplex PCR; in TCRdb, only in-frame clones are kept and a portion is missing. The data hold roughly 180,000 clones, with about 80% observed a single time. Source material: PBMCs or T cells enriched from blood (not recorded which). These receptors were obtained from a man over 45 who had recovered from COVID-19.

The chain joins TRBV5-6 to TRBJ1-6, with 8 bases fitting TRBD1. This CDR3 has 15 amino acids. With V trimmed by 4 bases and J by 9 bases, 9 bases remained unmatched. From germline, CDR1 is SGHDT and CDR2 YYEEEE. DNA for the CDR3: TGTGCCAGCAGCGTGATCGGGACAGGTGTTTCACCCCTCCACTTT. It yields the protein CASSVIGTGVSPLHF.

The gene calls are TRBV6-5 and TRBJ2-3, with 15 nucleotides matching TRBD2. V shed 5 bases and J 7 bases; nucleotides not matched to a gene: 4. This CDR3 spans 15 amino acids. CDR1 MNHEY and CDR2 SVGAGI come from the germline V gene. For the CDR3, the DNA is TGTGCCAGCAGTCCGGGGACTAGCGGGAGGAATACGCAGTATTTT. Translated: CASSPGTSGRNTQYF.